The 32 T cell receptor beta chains listed next were all sequenced from one sample in a study of monozygotic twins with inflammatory bowel disease. TCRdb reanalyzed the 5' RACE reads, giving one entry per CDR3 protein sequence and no DNA. This sample's table reports 150,000 to 200,000 distinct CDR3 sequences. The sequenced material came from blood. These receptors all come from a human donor with ulcerative colitis or Crohn's disease, or a healthy co-twin of an affected twin (not recorded which).

This rearrangement joins TRBV28 to TRBJ1-5; TCRdb lists TRBD1, though no DNA is available to test this call. Looked up from germline, CDR1 is MDHEN and CDR2 is SYDVKM. This CDR3 has 17 residues. CDR3 amino acids: CASRLGTGGGRNQPQHF.

V gene TRBV10-2 combines with J gene TRBJ1-4; TCRdb names TRBD1, which stays unverified in the absence of DNA. CDR1 and CDR2 (germline): WSHSY, SAAADI. The length of the CDR3 is 14 residues. The CDR3 protein is CASSRQGQNEKLFF.

J is TRBJ2-2 and V is TRBV7-3; TCRdb returns TRBD2, unconfirmable since there is no DNA. This CDR3 has 18 amino acids. Germline V gene data show CDR1 as SGHTA and CDR2 as FQGTGA. The CDR3: CASSPRLAGESGTGELFF.

The V call is TRBV12-3 or TRBV12-4, the J call TRBJ1-2. CDR3 length: 17 amino acids. CDR3 region: CASTTRGLIPQGYGYTF.

The V gene is TRBV5-1, the J gene TRBJ2-5; as DNA is missing, the TRBD2 call by TCRdb cannot be tested. Germline loops: CDR1 SGHRS, CDR2 YFSETQ. The CDR3 covers 16 residues. CDR3 region: CASSPGELAGAETQYF.

The gene calls are TRBV7-6 and TRBJ2-7. In germline, CDR1 is SGHVS, CDR2 FNYEAQ. There are 15 residues in the CDR3. The CDR3 reads CASSVSGGAAYEQYF.

This chain joins TRBV12-3 or TRBV12-4 and TRBJ1-1; TCRdb's D gene call, TRBD1, goes unchecked for lack of DNA. The CDR3 spans 14 residues. The CDR3 sequence: CASILARGDTEAFF.

The chain joins TRBV5-1 to TRBJ1-3; with no DNA, the TCRdb D assignment of TRBD1 cannot be verified. The CDR3 runs to 14 residues. Germline loops: CDR1 SGHRS, CDR2 YFSETQ. CDR3 sequence: CASSITGSGNTIYF.

The chain has TRBV29-1 and TRBJ2-1; there is no DNA to check the TCRdb D call of TRBD2. Germline-derived CDR1 and CDR2 are SQVTM and ANQGSEA. The CDR3 has 17 residues. This CDR3 is CSVEGGLAGSVGGEQFF.

The chain carries TRBV5-1 and TRBJ1-5. Germline values: CDR1 SGHRS, CDR2 YFSETQ. This CDR3 is built from 17 residues. The CDR3: CASSLARVSNSNQPQHF.

This chain links TRBV10-2 with TRBJ1-2; the TCRdb D gene call, TRBD1, has no DNA to confirm it. Germline V gives CDR1 WSHSY, CDR2 SAAADI. CDR3 length: 15 residues. This CDR3 is CASSDSRGWGYGYTF.

This sequence joins TRBV6-5 and TRBJ2-1; lacking DNA, the TRBD1 call made by TCRdb goes unchecked. Germline values: CDR1 MNHEY, CDR2 SVGAGI. The length of the CDR3 is 15 residues. This CDR3 reads CAVPTPGQGFNEQFF.

This chain links TRBV3-1 with TRBJ1-1; TCRdb's D call of TRBD1 is untestable without DNA. The CDR3 loop spans 15 amino acids. Germline V gene data show CDR1 as LGHDT and CDR2 as YNNKEL (reference sequence). The CDR3 loop is CASSYTGTGGTEAFF.

V is TRBV10-3 and J is TRBJ1-2. Per germline, CDR1 ENHRY and CDR2 SYGVKD. The CDR3 is 13 residues long. The CDR3 reads CAISERRDYGYTF.

The chain combines TRBV9 with TRBJ1-4; TCRdb's D call of TRBD1 is untestable without DNA. From germline, CDR1 is SGDLS and CDR2 YYNGEE. The CDR3 spans 16 residues. This CDR3 is CASSVGWGGSNEKLFF.

V and J are TRBV7-2 and TRBJ1-1; TCRdb returns TRBD1, unconfirmable since there is no DNA. The CDR3 has 14 amino acids. CDR1 and CDR2 from the germline V gene are SGHTA and FQGNSA. Here the CDR3 reads CASSPGTVDTEAFF.

The CDR3: CASSLTPGTGEHEQYF. The chain combines TRBV7-8 with TRBJ2-7; absent DNA, TCRdb's TRBD1 call cannot be checked. The CDR3 has 16 residues. The V gene's germline CDR1 is SGHVS and CDR2 FQNEAQ.

The chain uses TRBV20-1 and TRBJ1-5. The CDR3 contains 13 residues. Germline V CDR1 and CDR2: DFQATT, SNEGSKA (reference sequence). CDR3: CSAEARGRQPQHF.

The gene calls are TRBV29-1 and TRBJ2-1; no DNA is available, so the TRBD2 call from TCRdb remains unchecked. The CDR3 runs to 13 residues. Germline CDR1 reads SQVTM; CDR2 reads ANQGSEA. The CDR3 region is CSVGRRVKGEQFF.

The chain couples TRBV20-1 to TRBJ2-7; as DNA is missing, the TRBD2 call by TCRdb cannot be tested. Germline-derived CDR1 and CDR2 are DFQATT and SNEGSKA (reference sequence). The CDR3 sequence is 13 residues long. CDR3: CSARGPGTNEQYF.

J is TRBJ2-3 and V is TRBV28; without DNA, the TCRdb call of TRBD2 cannot be checked. Germline V gene data show CDR1 as MDHEN and CDR2 as SYDVKM. The length of the CDR3 is 14 residues. CDR3 sequence: CASTAADTTDTQYF.

CDR3 sequence reads: CSAGGQVVSYEQYF. The rearrangement links TRBV20-1 to TRBJ2-7; without DNA, the TCRdb call of TRBD1 cannot be checked. The CDR3 loop spans 14 amino acids. The germline gives CDR1 DFQATT, CDR2 SNEGSKA (reference sequence).

This sequence joins TRBV12-3 or TRBV12-4 and TRBJ1-5; TCRdb designates TRBD1, a call that cannot be tested without DNA. The CDR3 runs to 14 residues. The CDR3 loop reads CASSGRGHNQPQHF.

This chain links TRBV12-3 or TRBV12-4 with TRBJ1-2. The CDR3 sequence is 14 residues long. The CDR3 spells CASSPPRGAVGYTF.

This rearrangement joins TRBV12-3 or TRBV12-4 to TRBJ1-3; TCRdb's assignment of TRBD1 cannot be checked, as there is no DNA. The CDR3 totals 15 residues. The CDR3 sequence is CASSNTGTGGNTIYF.

This chain connects TRBV25-1 to TRBJ2-6; without DNA, the TCRdb call of TRBD1 cannot be checked. This CDR3 has 19 amino acids. The germline V gene encodes CDR1 MGHDK and CDR2 SYGVNS. CDR3 region: CASSALGTAKISGANVLTF.

CDR3 residues: CASSRQSDEQYF. V is TRBV3-1 and J is TRBJ2-7; TCRdb outputs TRBD1, but without DNA this stays unchecked. Germline V CDR1 and CDR2: LGHDT, YNNKEL (reference sequence). This CDR3 region has 12 residues.

V is TRBV7-6 and J is TRBJ2-2. The CDR3 spans 16 residues. The germline gives CDR1 SGHVS, CDR2 FNYEAQ. The CDR3 here is CASSLRGGADTGELFF.

The chain couples TRBV2 to TRBJ2-5. Looked up from germline, CDR1 is SNHLY and CDR2 is FYNNEI. CDR3 length: 15 residues. The CDR3 loop reads CASSEAPLRRETQYF.

V gene TRBV5-1 combines with J gene TRBJ1-1; TCRdb gives TRBD1 as the D gene, but with no DNA this cannot be confirmed. Per germline, CDR1 SGHRS and CDR2 YFSETQ. This CDR3 contains 17 residues. The CDR3 region is CASSRRRQGALYTEAFF.

The chain uses TRBV5-1 and TRBJ1-5; TCRdb outputs TRBD1, but without DNA this stays unchecked. CDR1 is SGHRS, CDR2 YFSETQ, per germline. The CDR3 has 15 amino acids. The CDR3: CASSYDGTAHQPQHF. The full variable domain, completed using reference TRBV5-1 and TRBJ1-5, is KAGVTQTPRYLIKTRGQQVTLSCSPISGHRSVSWYQQTPGQGLQFLFEYFSETQRNKGNFPGRFSGRQFSNSRSEMNVSTLELGDSALYLCASSYDGTAHQPQHFGDGTRLSIL.

The chain recombines TRBV12-3 or TRBV12-4 with TRBJ1-1; TCRdb's assignment of TRBD1 cannot be checked, as there is no DNA. The CDR3 covers 15 residues. The CDR3 here is CASSIRQGGNTEAFF.